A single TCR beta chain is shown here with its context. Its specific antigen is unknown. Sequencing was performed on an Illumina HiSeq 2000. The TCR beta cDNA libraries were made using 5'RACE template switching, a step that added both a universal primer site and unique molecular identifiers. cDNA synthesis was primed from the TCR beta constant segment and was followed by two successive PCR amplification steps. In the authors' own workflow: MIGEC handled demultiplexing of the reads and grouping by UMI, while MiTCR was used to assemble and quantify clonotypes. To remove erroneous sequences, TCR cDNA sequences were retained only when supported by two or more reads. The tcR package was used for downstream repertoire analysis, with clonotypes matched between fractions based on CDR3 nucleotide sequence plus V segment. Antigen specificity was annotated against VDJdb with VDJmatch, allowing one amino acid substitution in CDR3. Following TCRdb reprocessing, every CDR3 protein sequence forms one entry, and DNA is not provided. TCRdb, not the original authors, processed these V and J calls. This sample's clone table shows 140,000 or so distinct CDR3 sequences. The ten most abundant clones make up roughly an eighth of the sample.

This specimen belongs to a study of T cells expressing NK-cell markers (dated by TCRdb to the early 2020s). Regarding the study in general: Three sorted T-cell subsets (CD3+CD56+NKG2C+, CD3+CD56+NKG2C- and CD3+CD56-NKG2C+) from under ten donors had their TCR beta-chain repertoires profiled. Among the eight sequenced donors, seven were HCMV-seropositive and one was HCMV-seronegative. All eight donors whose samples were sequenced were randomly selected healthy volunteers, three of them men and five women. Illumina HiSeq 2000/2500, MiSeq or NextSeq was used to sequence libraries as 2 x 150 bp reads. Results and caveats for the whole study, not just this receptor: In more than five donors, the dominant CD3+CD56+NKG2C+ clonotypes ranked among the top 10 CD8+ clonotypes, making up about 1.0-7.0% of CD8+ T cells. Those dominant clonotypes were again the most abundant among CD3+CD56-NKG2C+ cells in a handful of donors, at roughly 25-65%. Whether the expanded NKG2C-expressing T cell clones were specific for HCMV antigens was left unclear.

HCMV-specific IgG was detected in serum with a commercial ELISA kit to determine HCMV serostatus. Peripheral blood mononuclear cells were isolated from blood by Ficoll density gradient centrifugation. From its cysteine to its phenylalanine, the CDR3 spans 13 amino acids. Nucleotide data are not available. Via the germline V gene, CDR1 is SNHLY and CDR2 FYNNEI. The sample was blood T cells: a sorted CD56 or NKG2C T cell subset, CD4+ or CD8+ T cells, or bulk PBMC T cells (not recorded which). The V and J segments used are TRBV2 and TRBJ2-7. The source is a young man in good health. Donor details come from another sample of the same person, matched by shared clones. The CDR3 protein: CASSVGPSYEQYF.